These 12 T cell receptor beta chains came from one sample sequenced in a study of ipilimumab plus nivolumab after autologous stem cell transplantation. Produced via immunoSEQ multiplex PCR; TCRdb's table is partial and in-frame only. The table has around 20,000 clones, over 65% seen once. The source was PBMCs, collected in a trial of ipilimumab plus nivolumab as post-transplant consolidation. The receptors shown here come from a male donor with diffuse large B-cell lymphoma.

This clone occurred many times. The DNA for the CDR3 is TGTGCCAGCAGCCTTGGGAGTCCTCGGACCACCGGGGAGCTGTTTTTT. Translated, it gives CASSLGSPRTTGELFF. The rearrangement uses TRBV7-3 and TRBJ2-2, with a weak D call TRBD2 (5 bases). Trimming stripped 5 bases from V and 4 bases from J, with 17 bases between. The CDR3 is 16 amino acids. Germline CDR1 SGHTA, CDR2 FQGTGA.

J is TRBJ2-5 and V is TRBV9, with TRBD1 matching 8 bases. The V gene's germline CDR1 is SGDLS and CDR2 YYNGEE. This CDR3 has 16 amino acids. The ends lost 0 bases at V and 1 base at J; junction bases unmatched: 5. The CDR3 here is CASSVASDRAQETQYF. The DNA of the CDR3 is TGTGCCAGCAGCGTAGCTTCGGACAGGGCCCAAGAGACCCAGTACTTC.

The rearrangement uses TRBV11-2 and TRBJ2-7; TRBD1 is a possible D gene (6 bases). Trimming took 1 base from V and 6 from J, leaving 19 bases between them. From germline, CDR1 is SGHAT and CDR2 FQNNGV. The CDR3 extends over 16 amino acids. CDR3 nucleotides: TGTGCCAGCAGCTTAGGGGCGGTACAGGGCGGAGGCGAGCAGTACTTC. Its translation: CASSLGAVQGGGEQYF.

V is TRBV28 and J is TRBJ2-3; D gene uncertain. Germline lookup yields CDR1 MDHEN and CDR2 SYDVKM. CDR3 size: 14 residues. V was pared by 2 bases and J by 2 bases, with 8 bases between. The CDR3 DNA follows: TGTGCCAGCAGTTTAGGTACGCCCACAGATACGCAGTATTTT. Its protein is CASSLGTPTDTQYF. The full variable domain, completed using reference TRBV28 and TRBJ2-3, is DVKVTQSSRYLVKRTGEKVFLECVQDMDHENMFWYRQDPGLGLRLIYFSYDVKMKEKGDIPEGYSVSREKKERFSLILESASTNQTSMYLCASSLGTPTDTQYFGPGTRLTVL.

The rearrangement joins TRBV7-6 to TRBJ1-1; 7 bases match TRBD1. Germline V gene sequence: CDR1 SGHVS, CDR2 FNYEAQ. J was trimmed by 4 bases and V by 2 bases; bases with no gene match: 7. The CDR3 totals 15 residues. CDR3 coding DNA: TGTGCCAGCAGCTTACTCGACAGGGATCCCACTGAAGCTTTCTTT. Translation: CASSLLDRDPTEAFF.

A few counts support this clone. The chain employs TRBV19 and TRBJ1-2; 9 bases are shared with TRBD1. The CDR3 is made up of 13 amino acids. The germline V gene encodes CDR1 LNHDA and CDR2 SQIVND (reference sequence). J gave up 6 bases and V 6 bases, and 5 bases lay outside the gene matches. The DNA for the CDR3 is TGTGCCAGTAGCTCACAGGGGGCGCATGGCTACACCTTC. This translates into CASSSQGAHGYTF.

In DNA form, the CDR3 reads TGTGCCAGCAGCGTACTAGACAGGGTTGAAACCGGGGAGCTGTTTTTT. Encoded protein: CASSVLDRVETGELFF. The chain is built from TRBV13 and TRBJ2-2, with 7 nucleotides matching TRBD1. CDR1 and CDR2 from the germline V gene are PRHDT and FYEKMQ (reference sequence). The V and J ends lost 5 bases and 5 bases, in that order; junction bases with no gene match: 11. The CDR3 extends over 16 amino acids.

The rearrangement uses TRBV28 and TRBJ1-6, with D hard to call. V was cut by 6 bases and J by 5 bases, with 14 bases left in between. CDR3 size: 15 residues. The V gene's germline CDR1 is MDHEN and CDR2 SYDVKM. This CDR3 is CASSFSSLNNSPLHF. The CDR3 coding sequence is TGTGCCAGCAGCTTCAGCAGTTTGAATAATTCACCCCTCCACTTT. The variable domain in full, completed from reference TRBV28 and TRBJ1-6, reads DVKVTQSSRYLVKRTGEKVFLECVQDMDHENMFWYRQDPGLGLRLIYFSYDVKMKEKGDIPEGYSVSREKKERFSLILESASTNQTSMYLCASSFSSLNNSPLHFGNGTRLTVT.

This clone has only one observation. This chain uses TRBV5-4 with TRBJ2-5; 11 bases are a match to TRBD1. CDR1 SGHNT and CDR2 YYREEE come from the germline V gene (reference sequence). The CDR3 is made up of 15 amino acids. The trim removed 4 bases at V and 5 bases at J, leaving 7 bases unmatched. The CDR3 DNA reads TGTGCCAGCAGCCAAGACCGGACAGGGGGCGAGACCCAGTACTTC. Translation: CASSQDRTGGETQYF.

This chain links TRBV5-1 with TRBJ1-5, with D unclear. From germline, CDR1 is SGHRS and CDR2 YFSETQ. The CDR3 loop spans 15 amino acids. V was pared by 4 bases and J by 7 bases, with 18 bases between. CDR3 DNA sequence: TGCGCCAGCAGCCCGGAAAACTATGAACGCCAGCCCCAGCATTTT. Protein: CASSPENYERQPQHF.

The V and J genes are TRBV28 and TRBJ1-3; TRBD1 is a possible D gene (5 bases). The CDR3 runs 14 residues. V shed 7 bases and J shed 0 bases, with 10 bases lying between them. Germline CDR1 and CDR2: MDHEN and SYDVKM. CDR3 in DNA: TGTGCCAGCATGACAGAGCTCTCTGGAAACACCATATATTTT. Amino acid sequence: CASMTELSGNTIYF.

The chain joins TRBV15 to TRBJ2-6, with a tentative D call TRBD2 (5 bases). Trimming left V 3 bases short and J 4 bases short, with 16 bases between. This CDR3 contains 17 residues. In germline, CDR1 is LNHNV, CDR2 YYDKDF (reference sequence). The CDR3 DNA sequence: TGTGCCACCAGCAGCCTGAGTCGCGGGCTAGGGGCCAACGTCCTGACTTTC. Translation gives CATSSLSRGLGANVLTF.